This T cell receptor beta chain was observed in a study of T cell responses to AZD1222 COVID-19 vaccine. Data came from immunoSEQ multiplex PCR; TCRdb stores just in-frame clones and leaves some out. Among tens of thousands of clones, roughly 89% were seen once, and the ten largest hold under 3%. V lost 0 bases and J 3 bases, leaving 0 bases between the germline ends. CDR3 length: 11 residues. Germline V lookup: CDR1 PRHDT, CDR2 FYEKMQ (reference sequence). This clone was seen once. V usage is TRBV13 and J usage is TRBJ2-7; no definite D call. The source material was peripheral blood, sampled on day 0 of AZD1222 vaccination. This TCR was recovered from an adult in good health. CDR3 loop: CASSLGYEQYF. The DNA for the CDR3 is TGTGCCAGCAGCTTAGGCTACGAGCAGTACTTC. The whole variable domain, filled in from reference TRBV13 and TRBJ2-7, reads AAGVIQSPRHLIKEKRETATLKCYPIPRHDTVYWYQQGPGQDPQFLISFYEKMQSDKGSIPDRFSAQQFSDYHSELNMSSLELGDSALYFCASSLGYEQYFGPGTRLTVT.